The subject of this entry is one T cell receptor (beta chain). What antigen it recognizes has not been identified. The input lacks base qualities; no much larger clone sits a single base away. The germline V gene (reference sequence) gives CDR1 as WNHNN and CDR2 as SYGVQD. Relative to germline, V is 0 bases shorter and J is 1 base shorter, with 13 bases between their ends. Counted from cysteine to phenylalanine, this CDR3 has 16 amino acids. The sequence is cut down to CDR3 DNA, 48 bases in frame from base 1. Patients with autoimmune disease history or receiving systemic immunosuppression were excluded from the trial. Peripheral blood for TCR sequencing was drawn from every dose cohort at baseline, at cycle 4 day 1 and at cycle 7 day 1. Samples came from an open-label, multicenter, first-in-human phase I dose-escalation trial of ivuxolimab. The trial enrolled adults with locally advanced or metastatic head and neck squamous cell, hepatocellular, melanoma or renal cell carcinoma. Before TCR sequencing, CD4+ and CD8+ T cells were separately sorted from peripheral blood.

Genomic DNA was extracted from sorted cells for sequencing of the TCRbeta CDR3 region. The immunoSEQ Assay was used to sequence the TCRbeta CDR3 regions. Sourced from immuneACCESS, this table was stored by TCRdb with only in-frame sequences that have V and J called. A share of the clones is absent; for the studies checked, an unresolved V gene accounts for under half, and the remainder has no known explanation. The sample has tens of thousands of clones on record, over 80% of them singletons. The ten largest make up almost 25% of the sample. The data are from a study of OX40 agonist ivuxolimab in advanced cancers. Looking at the study overall: The costimulatory receptor OX40 (CD134) was targeted by ivuxolimab, a fully human IgG2 agonistic monoclonal antibody. Intravenous ivuxolimab was administered to patients every 2 weeks at six dose levels: 0.01, 0.1, 0.3, 1.5, 3 and 10 mg/kg. Of the roughly 50 dose-escalation patients, hepatocellular carcinoma was present in about 20, melanoma in approximately 15, renal cell carcinoma in 9 and head and neck cancer in 9. A male proportion of roughly 80% and a mean age of approximately 60 years, ranging from about 20 to 85, were recorded for the dose-escalation cohort. Prior anti-PD-1, anti-PD-L1 or anti-CTLA-4 therapy was permitted, and 30% to 50% of dose-escalation patients had received checkpoint inhibitors. Partial responses occurred in three dose-escalation patients, of whom one had hepatocellular carcinoma and two had cutaneous melanoma. The purpose of peripheral TCRbeta sequencing was to test whether ivuxolimab changed TCR sequence diversity and led to clonal T-cell expansion. The paper covers the monotherapy dose-escalation part of the phase I ivuxolimab trial, which included N ≈ 57 patients. Results and caveats for the whole study, not just this receptor: Low levels of normalized T-cell clonal expansion were also seen in some patients who did not respond. At doses of 0.1 to 3.0 mg/kg, clonal expansion of both CD4+ and CD8+ blood T cells was observed from baseline to week 6. Partial responders in the 0.1-3.0 mg/kg groups had among the lowest normalized peripheral clonal expansion, especially among CD8+ T cells. On average, CD8+ T cells showed more expanded clones than CD4+ T cells after ivuxolimab. The antigen specificity of the clonally expanded peripheral T cells was not determined.

Here the sequenced sample was CD4+ or CD8+ T cells sorted from blood, taken in a trial of the OX40 agonist ivuxolimab. The TCR originated in an adult with an advanced solid tumor such as melanoma, head and neck, liver or kidney cancer. The rearrangement combines TRBV10-1 with TRBJ2-7; the D segment could be TRBD2, given 5 matching bases. The bases read TGCGCCAGCAGTGAGTCGAGCGGCCGCCCGTCCTACGAGCAGTACTTC. The resulting protein is CASSESSGRPSYEQYF.